The 8 T cell receptor beta chains in this list originate from one sample, sequenced in a study of T cell changes during pregnancy in multiple sclerosis. Sequencing was performed with immunoSEQ multiplex PCR; in TCRdb, only in-frame clones are kept and a portion is missing. The sample consists of more than 65,000 clones, around nine tenths of them appearing once. The specimen comprised CD4+ T cells from peripheral blood mononuclear cells, sampled before pregnancy. These receptor sequences come from a female donor with multiple sclerosis, enrolled in a pregnancy study.

Written as DNA, the CDR3 is TGTGCCAGCAGCCTTCCCAGGGGCCGGGGCACAGATACGCAGTATTTT. Its protein is CASSLPRGRGTDTQYF. The rearrangement joins TRBV9 to TRBJ2-3; possible D gene TRBD1, 6 bases. This CDR3 is 16 amino acids long. The V gene's germline CDR1 is SGDLS and CDR2 YYNGEE. Deletions cut 4 bases from V and 1 base from J, with 16 bases between.

In its sample, this clone was seen once. This sequence joins TRBV9 and TRBJ1-2, with a tentative D call TRBD1 (5 bases). The CDR3 is 16 residues long. The V and J ends lost 0 bases and 7 bases respectively, with 19 bases between them. Per germline, CDR1 SGDLS and CDR2 YYNGEE. The chain's CDR3 is CASSVGLYGDSGGYTF. The DNA of the CDR3 is TGTGCCAGCAGCGTAGGGCTCTATGGGGACTCGGGTGGCTACACCTTC.

The chain has TRBV6-6 and TRBJ2-3, with 7 bases lining up with TRBD1. Germline lookup yields CDR1 MNHNY and CDR2 SVGAGI (reference sequence). The CDR3 covers 12 residues. The V gene end was trimmed by 8 bases and the J gene end by 2 bases; junction bases not matched to a gene: 1. The CDR3 here is CASDRDTDTQYF. In nucleotides, the CDR3 is TGTGCCAGCGACAGGGACACAGATACGCAGTATTTT.

The rearrangement links TRBV18 to TRBJ1-5; TRBD1 matches 8 bases. Germline CDR1 and CDR2: KGHSH and LQKENI. The CDR3 length is 13 residues. V lost 8 bases and J lost 4; bases outside the gene matches: 4. The CDR3, as DNA: TGTGCCAGCCAGGGGGCTCTGAATCAGCCCCAGCATTTT. Its protein product is CASQGALNQPQHF.

J is TRBJ1-1 and V is TRBV19; D is unclear. The CDR3 extends over 13 amino acids. The V end lost 3 bases, the J end lost 5 bases, and 10 bases lay between the germline ends. CDR1 is LNHDA and CDR2 is SQIVND in the germline V gene (reference sequence). The CDR3 reads CASSIRQDTEAFF. The CDR3 bases are TGTGCCAGTAGTATCCGCCAGGATACTGAAGCTTTCTTT.

The chain is built from TRBV11-3 and TRBJ1-1; tentatively, D is TRBD1 (5 bases). Between the trimmed V and J ends, which lost 5 bases and 3 bases, there was a span of 13 bases. The CDR3 is made up of 14 amino acids. Germline V gene lookup returns CDR1 SGHNT and CDR2 YENEEA. CDR3: CASSRLSGDTEAFF. For the CDR3, the DNA is TGTGCCAGCAGCCGACTCTCGGGGGACACTGAAGCTTTCTTT.

V is TRBV9 and J is TRBJ2-3; TRBD1 agrees at 8 bases. The germline V gene encodes CDR1 SGDLS and CDR2 YYNGEE. The V gene end was trimmed by 3 bases and the J gene end by 5 bases; junction bases not matched to a gene: 11. The CDR3 totals 16 residues. In DNA form, the CDR3 reads TGTGCCAGCAGCGAGGACCACAGGGGGGCCCAAGATACGCAGTATTTT. Its protein is CASSEDHRGAQDTQYF.

The rearrangement links TRBV5-1 to TRBJ1-4; 7 bases map to TRBD1. V lost 2 bases and J lost 6; bases outside the gene matches: 4. Germline assignment: CDR1 SGHRS and CDR2 YFSETQ. CDR3 length: 14 amino acids. The CDR3 DNA is TGCGCCAGCAGCTTTACGGGACAGTATGAAAAACTGTTTTTT. As protein: CASSFTGQYEKLFF.